Listed here are 29 T cell receptor beta chains from one sample, sequenced in a study of T cell responses to AZD1222 COVID-19 vaccine. Clones were sequenced by immunoSEQ multiplex PCR, and TCRdb holds only the in-frame ones, with some missing. The data contain about 120,000 clones, approximately 87% of them singletons. The source material was peripheral blood, sampled on day 0 of AZD1222 vaccination. The receptor source for this set is an adult in good health.

This clone was seen more than once but under ten times. This chain links TRBV7-9 with TRBJ1-2; tentative D call: TRBD1 (6 bases). CDR1 is SEHNR and CDR2 is FQNEAQ in the germline V gene (reference sequence). The CDR3 has 12 residues. The V gene lost 6 bases and the J gene lost 8 bases, with 13 bases spanning the gap. CDR3: CASRSRGGGYTF. For the CDR3, the DNA is TGTGCCAGCAGGAGCAGGGGAGGGGGCTACACCTTC.

The rearrangement joins TRBV28 to TRBJ2-2; 8 bases are shared with TRBD1. V shed 7 bases and J 5 bases; nucleotides not matched to a gene: 6. Germline CDR1 is MDHEN and CDR2 is SYDVKM. This CDR3 comprises 14 residues. CDR3 sequence (DNA): TGTGCCAGCAAGGGTCAGGGGGCGACCGGGGAGCTGTTTTTT. Residues: CASKGQGATGELFF.

CDR3 protein: CASSLGGTSNEQFF. In nucleotides, the CDR3 is TGTGCCAGCAGCTTAGGGGGGACGTCTAATGAGCAGTTCTTC. The chain links TRBV7-2 to TRBJ2-1, with D perhaps being TRBD1 or TRBD2 (5 bases each). CDR1 is SGHTA and CDR2 is FQGNSA in the germline V gene. The CDR3 consists of 14 residues. V gave up 1 base and J gave up 7 bases, with 11 bases separating them.

This sequence joins TRBV11-3 and TRBJ2-3; D is unclear. In germline, CDR1 is SGHNT, CDR2 YENEEA. CDR3 size: 11 residues. V was shortened by 5 bases and J by 5 bases, with 5 bases between the two germline ends. The CDR3 bases are TGTGCCAGCAGCGAGCAAGATACGCAGTATTTT. This encodes CASSEQDTQYF.

The chain links TRBV28 to TRBJ2-5; maybe TRBD1 (6 bases). Germline values: CDR1 MDHEN, CDR2 SYDVKM. With 6 bases removed from V and 2 bases from J, the gap between germline ends came to 10 bases. This CDR3 has 13 amino acids. CDR3 region: CASRLGGQETQYF. CDR3 coding DNA: TGTGCCAGCAGGTTAGGGGGACAAGAGACCCAGTACTTC.

The V gene is TRBV5-4, the J gene TRBJ2-5; D perhaps matches TRBD2 (6 bases). The V and J ends lost 0 bases and 5 bases respectively, with 11 bases between them. The V gene's germline CDR1 is SGHNT and CDR2 YYREEE (reference sequence). The CDR3 has 14 amino acids. The CDR3 DNA is TGTGCCAGCAGCTTGGTTGGCAGCGGGGAGACCCAGTACTTC. Translating gives CASSLVGSGETQYF.

As for this clone: Germline is not matched at one junction end, which may reflect a read error. The chain carries TRBV7-7 and TRBJ2-2; TRBD1 is a possible D gene (5 bases). Looked up from germline, CDR1 is SSHAT and CDR2 is FNYEAQ (reference sequence). The CDR3 contains 15 residues. Here the CDR3 reads CASSSLRDNTGELFF. The CDR3 coding sequence is TGTGCTAGCAGCTCCCTCAGGGATAACACCGGGGAGCTGTTTTTT.

This chain joins TRBV11-2 and TRBJ1-5, with a possible D match to TRBD1 (5 bases). Germline CDR1 is SGHAT and CDR2 is FQNNGV. V was trimmed by 4 bases and J by 5 bases, leaving 15 bases between them. This CDR3 has 15 residues. CDR3 sequence (DNA): TGTGCCAGCAGCTCCAATCAGGGAGTAGATCAGCCCCAGCATTTT. This gives the protein CASSSNQGVDQPQHF.

V is TRBV28 and J is TRBJ1-5; no clear D. This CDR3 contains 11 residues. CDR1 and CDR2 from the germline V gene are MDHEN and SYDVKM. Trimming cost V 5 bases and J 9 bases, with 8 bases left between them. DNA of the CDR3: TGTGCCAGCAGTGCACCTTGGCCCCAGCATTTT. Its translation: CASSAPWPQHF.

V usage is TRBV2 and J usage is TRBJ1-1; 8 bases map to TRBD1. Trimming removed 7 bases from V and 8 bases from J; junction bases left unmatched: 6. Germline V gene sequence: CDR1 SNHLY, CDR2 FYNNEI. The CDR3 has 12 residues. CDR3 sequence: CASNLRTGEAFF. In nucleotides, the CDR3 is TGTGCCAGCAACCTTAGGACAGGGGAAGCTTTCTTT.

The V and J genes are TRBV7-9 and TRBJ2-3, with D perhaps TRBD2 (6 bases). Germline V lookup: CDR1 SEHNR, CDR2 FQNEAQ (reference sequence). This CDR3 is 15 amino acids long. V gave up 3 bases and J gave up 2 bases, with 12 bases separating them. The CDR3 region is CASSLGTGATDTQYF. The CDR3 DNA sequence: TGTGCCAGCAGCTTGGGGACTGGGGCCACAGATACGCAGTATTTT.

V gene TRBV7-2 combines with J gene TRBJ2-4, with 9 bases lining up with TRBD1. The length of the CDR3 is 15 residues. The V and J ends lost 4 bases and 7 bases, in that order; junction bases with no gene match: 8. CDR1 is SGHTA, CDR2 FQGNSA, per germline. CDR3 DNA: TGTGCCAGCAGCTGGGGGACAGGGCAGGGGAACATTCAGTACTTC. Translation gives CASSWGTGQGNIQYF.

In its sample, this clone was seen once. V gene TRBV6-1 combines with J gene TRBJ1-5; unclear D gene. From germline, CDR1 is MNHNS and CDR2 SASEGT. CDR3 length: 15 residues. V was shortened by 1 base and J by 3 bases, with 10 bases between the two germline ends. The CDR3 sequence: CASSEGLGLNQPQHF. In DNA, the CDR3 is TGTGCCAGCAGTGAAGGTCTAGGACTCAATCAGCCCCAGCATTTT.

This chain joins TRBV6-5 and TRBJ1-6; no reliable D call. V was shortened by 0 bases and J by 7 bases, with 7 bases between the two germline ends. The germline gives CDR1 MNHEY, CDR2 SVGAGI. The CDR3 totals 14 residues. CDR3 amino acids: CASSYSTRNSPLHF. CDR3 in DNA: TGTGCCAGCAGTTACTCGACCAGAAATTCACCCCTCCACTTT.

The chain has TRBV9 and TRBJ2-7; no firm D call. Trimming removed 3 bases at V and 5 bases at J, with 18 bases between. Germline-derived CDR1 and CDR2 are SGDLS and YYNGEE. The length of the CDR3 is 15 residues. The CDR3 reads CASSGSNLGEDEQYF. The DNA of the CDR3 is TGTGCCAGCAGCGGCTCTAACCTTGGCGAGGACGAGCAGTACTTC.

The gene calls are TRBV6-4 and TRBJ1-1; D unclear. The germline V and J ends were trimmed by 0 bases and 5 bases, with 7 bases remaining between them. This CDR3 has 13 amino acids. CDR1 and CDR2 from the germline V gene are MRHNA and SNTAGT. CDR3 bases: TGTGCCAGCAGTGACTCACTGGGTACTGAAGCTTTCTTT. This codes for CASSDSLGTEAFF.

This chain connects TRBV29-1 to TRBJ2-5; no clear D. V was pared by 2 bases and J by 2 bases, with 12 bases between. There are 14 residues in the CDR3. CDR1 and CDR2 (germline): SQVTM, ANQGSEA. CDR3 region: CSVEWSQKQETQYF. CDR3 nucleotide sequence: TGCAGCGTTGAATGGTCGCAGAAACAAGAGACCCAGTACTTC.

This chain links TRBV5-1 with TRBJ2-7, with unresolved D. CDR3 length equals 14 residues. Trimming took off 0 bases at V and 6 bases at J, with 13 bases between the two ends. Germline V lookup: CDR1 SGHRS, CDR2 YFSETQ. The CDR3 nucleotides read TGCGCCAGCAGCTTGGAAACCCTAATGGGCGAGCAGTACTTC. Its protein is CASSLETLMGEQYF.

This clone was observed a single time. J is TRBJ2-3 and V is TRBV10-3, with no clear D. Germline values: CDR1 ENHRY, CDR2 SYGVKD. The CDR3 has 16 amino acids. Trimming took 6 bases from V and 2 from J, leaving 18 bases between them. The CDR3 region is CAIRPSVSRATDTQYF. The CDR3 bases are TGTGCCATCAGGCCCTCGGTTAGCAGAGCCACAGATACGCAGTATTTT.

This rearrangement joins TRBV5-1 to TRBJ2-3; weak D call: TRBD1 (6 bases). Between the trimmed V and J ends, which lost 1 base and 2 bases, there was a span of 8 bases. The length of the CDR3 is 14 residues. Germline loops: CDR1 SGHRS, CDR2 YFSETQ. DNA of the CDR3: TGCGCCAGCAGCTTGCAGGGGCCCACAGATACGCAGTATTTT. Protein: CASSLQGPTDTQYF.

The chain carries TRBV24-1 and TRBJ1-2; 10 nucleotides align to TRBD1. CDR1 is KGHDR, CDR2 SFDVKD, per germline. This CDR3 region has 13 residues. Unmatched junction bases numbered 4, after V lost 5 bases and J lost 8 bases. CDR3 region: CATSGQGAWGYTF. The CDR3 nucleotides are TGTGCCACCAGTGGACAGGGGGCATGGGGCTACACCTTC.

The chain employs TRBV29-1 and TRBJ2-3; 7 nucleotides align to TRBD2. This CDR3 spans 14 amino acids. CDR1 SQVTM and CDR2 ANQGSEA come from the germline V gene. V trimming: 1 base; J trimming: 2 bases; junction bases outside the gene matches: 3. CDR3 DNA sequence: TGCAGCGTTGAAGGGACTAGGAACACAGATACGCAGTATTTT. It translates to CSVEGTRNTDTQYF.

The V call is TRBV5-1, the J call TRBJ2-7, with a possible D match to TRBD1 (6 bases). CDR1 is SGHRS, CDR2 YFSETQ, per germline. V gave up 2 bases and J gave up 1 base, with 19 bases separating them. The CDR3 runs to 17 residues. CDR3 in DNA: TGCGCCAGCAGCTTTGGGTCAGGACAGATTTCATCCTACGAGCAGTACTTC. It translates to CASSFGSGQISSYEQYF.

J is TRBJ1-6 and V is TRBV14; a weak D match, TRBD1 (5 bases). Germline V gene data show CDR1 as SGHDN and CDR2 as FVKESK. Trimming left V 0 bases short and J 0 bases short, with 9 bases between. The CDR3 covers 17 residues. The CDR3 is CASSQDIGGSYNSPLHF. CDR3 in DNA: TGTGCCAGCAGCCAAGACATCGGGGGCTCCTATAATTCACCCCTCCACTTT.

The genes are TRBV5-4 and TRBJ2-5; D is unclear. Germline-derived CDR1 and CDR2 are SGHNT and YYREEE (reference sequence). V lost 3 bases to trimming and J lost 0 bases, with 6 bases between them. This CDR3 contains 13 residues. The CDR3 loop reads CASSSRNQETQYF. The CDR3 nucleotides are TGTGCCAGCAGCTCCAGGAACCAAGAGACCCAGTACTTC.

The J gene is TRBJ2-5, the V gene TRBV7-2; 9 nucleotides match TRBD1. Germline CDR1 SGHTA, CDR2 FQGNSA. The CDR3 covers 13 residues. The trim removed 5 bases at V and 5 bases at J, leaving 3 bases unmatched. CDR3 sequence (DNA): TGTGCCAGCAGCCCTGGACAGGGGGAGACCCAGTACTTC. It encodes CASSPGQGETQYF.

The chain couples TRBV3-1 (or the pseudogene TRBV3-2) to TRBJ2-1, with D maybe TRBD2 (6 bases). V was trimmed by 1 base and J by 9 bases, leaving 16 bases between them. Germline V gene sequence: CDR1 LGHDT, CDR2 YNNKEL (reference sequence). The CDR3 contains 15 residues. The CDR3 DNA reads as TGTGCCAGCAGCCAAGGTTTCGGGAGCACCGGTGAGCAGTTCTTC. This translates into CASSQGFGSTGEQFF.

The chain couples TRBV6-1 to TRBJ2-7; tentatively, D is TRBD1 (6 bases). The CDR3 covers 14 residues. Germline V gives CDR1 MNHNS, CDR2 SASEGT. Trimming took off 3 bases at V and 6 bases at J, with 15 bases between the two ends. This chain's CDR3 is CASSDGQGPFEQYF. The CDR3 nucleotides are TGTGCCAGCAGTGATGGTCAGGGGCCTTTCGAGCAGTACTTC.

The CDR3 DNA follows: TGTGCCAGCAGCTTGAGTCCCGGGACAGGACCGAACACTGAAGCTTTCTTT. It translates to CASSLSPGTGPNTEAFF. V gene TRBV11-2 combines with J gene TRBJ1-1, with 8 bases aligning to TRBD1. Per germline, CDR1 SGHAT and CDR2 FQNNGV. This CDR3 region has 17 residues. With V trimmed by 3 bases and J by 1 base, 10 bases remained unmatched.